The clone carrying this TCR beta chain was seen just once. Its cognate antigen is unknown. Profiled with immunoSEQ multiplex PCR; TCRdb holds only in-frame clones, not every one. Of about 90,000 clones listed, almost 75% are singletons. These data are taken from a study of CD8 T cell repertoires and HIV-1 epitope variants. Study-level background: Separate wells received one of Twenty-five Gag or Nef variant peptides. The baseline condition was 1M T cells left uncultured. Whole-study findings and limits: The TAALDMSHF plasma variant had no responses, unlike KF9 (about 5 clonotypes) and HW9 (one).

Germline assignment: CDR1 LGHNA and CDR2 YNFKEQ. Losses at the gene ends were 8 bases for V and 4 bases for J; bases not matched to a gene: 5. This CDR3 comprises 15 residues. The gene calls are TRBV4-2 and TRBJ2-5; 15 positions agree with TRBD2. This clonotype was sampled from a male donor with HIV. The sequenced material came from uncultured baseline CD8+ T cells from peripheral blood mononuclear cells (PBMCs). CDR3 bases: TGTGCCAGCCCACCGGGACTAGCGGGGGGAGAGACCCAGTACTTC. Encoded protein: CASPPGLAGGETQYF.